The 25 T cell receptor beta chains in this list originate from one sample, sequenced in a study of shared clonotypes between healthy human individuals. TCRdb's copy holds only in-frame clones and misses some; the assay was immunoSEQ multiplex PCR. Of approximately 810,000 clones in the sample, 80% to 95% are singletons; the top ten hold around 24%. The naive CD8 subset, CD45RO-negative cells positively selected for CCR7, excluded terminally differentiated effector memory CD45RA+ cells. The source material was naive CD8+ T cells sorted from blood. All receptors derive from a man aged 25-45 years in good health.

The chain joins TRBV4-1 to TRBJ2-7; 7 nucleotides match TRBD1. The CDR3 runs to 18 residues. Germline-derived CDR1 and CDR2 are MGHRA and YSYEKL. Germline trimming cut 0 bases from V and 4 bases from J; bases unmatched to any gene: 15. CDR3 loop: CASSQDPLGTGVVYEQYF. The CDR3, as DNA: TGCGCCAGCAGCCAAGATCCGTTAGGCACAGGGGTTGTGTACGAGCAGTACTTC.

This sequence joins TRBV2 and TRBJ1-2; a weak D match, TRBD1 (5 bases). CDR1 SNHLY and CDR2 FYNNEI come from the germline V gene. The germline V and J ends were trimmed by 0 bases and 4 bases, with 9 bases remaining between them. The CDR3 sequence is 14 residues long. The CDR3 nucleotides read TGTGCCAGCAGTGAAGCAGCGGGGGTCTATGGCTACACCTTC. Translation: CASSEAAGVYGYTF.

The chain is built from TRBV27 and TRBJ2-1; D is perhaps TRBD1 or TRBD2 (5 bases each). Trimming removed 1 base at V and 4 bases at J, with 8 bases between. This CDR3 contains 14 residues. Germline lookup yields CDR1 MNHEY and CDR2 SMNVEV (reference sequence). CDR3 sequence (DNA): TGTGCCAGCAGTTTATATTGGGGGTACAATGAGCAGTTCTTC. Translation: CASSLYWGYNEQFF.

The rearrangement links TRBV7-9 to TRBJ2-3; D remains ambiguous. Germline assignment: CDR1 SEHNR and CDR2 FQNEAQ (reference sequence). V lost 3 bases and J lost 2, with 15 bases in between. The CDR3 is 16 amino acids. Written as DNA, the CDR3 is TGTGCCAGCAGCTTGGATCCATGGTTACCCACAGATACGCAGTATTTT. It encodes CASSLDPWLPTDTQYF.

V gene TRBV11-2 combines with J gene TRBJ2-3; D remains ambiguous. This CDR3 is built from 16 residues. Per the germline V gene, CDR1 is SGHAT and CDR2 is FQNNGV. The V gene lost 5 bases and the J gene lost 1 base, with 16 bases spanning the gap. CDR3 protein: CASSPRTDLGTDTQYF. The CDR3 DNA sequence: TGTGCCAGCAGCCCTCGGACGGACCTTGGCACAGATACGCAGTATTTT.

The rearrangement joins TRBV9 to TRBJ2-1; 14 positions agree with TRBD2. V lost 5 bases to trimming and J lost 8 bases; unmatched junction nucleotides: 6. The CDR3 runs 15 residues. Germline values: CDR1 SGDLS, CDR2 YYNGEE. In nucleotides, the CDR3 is TGTGCCAGCAGTGAGGGACTAGCGGGAGATTATGAGCAGTTCTTC. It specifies CASSEGLAGDYEQFF.

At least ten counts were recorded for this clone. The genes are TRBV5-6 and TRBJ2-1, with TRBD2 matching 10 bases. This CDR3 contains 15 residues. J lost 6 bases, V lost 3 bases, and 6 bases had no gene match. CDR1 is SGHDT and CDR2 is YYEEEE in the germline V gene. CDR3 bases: TGTGCCAGCAGCTGCCTAGCGGGAGTTTGCAATGAGCAGTTCTTC. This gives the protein CASSCLAGVCNEQFF. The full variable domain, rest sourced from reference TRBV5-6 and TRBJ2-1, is DAGVTQSPTHLIKTRGQQVTLRCSPKSGHDTVSWYQQALGQGPQFIFQYYEEEERQRGNFPDRFSGHQFPNYSSELNVNALLLGDSALYLCASSCLAGVCNEQFFGPGTRLTVL.

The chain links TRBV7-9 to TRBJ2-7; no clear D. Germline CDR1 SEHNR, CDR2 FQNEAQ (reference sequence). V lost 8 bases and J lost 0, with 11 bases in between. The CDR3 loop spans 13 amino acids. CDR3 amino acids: CASGIRSSYEQYF. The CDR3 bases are TGTGCCAGCGGCATAAGGAGCTCCTACGAGCAGTACTTC.

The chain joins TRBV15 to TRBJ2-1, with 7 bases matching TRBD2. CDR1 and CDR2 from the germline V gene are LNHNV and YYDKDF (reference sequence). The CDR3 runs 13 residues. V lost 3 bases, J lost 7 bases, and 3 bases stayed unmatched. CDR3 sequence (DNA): TGTGCCACCAGCAGGAGCGGGGTTAATGAGCAGTTCTTC. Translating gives CATSRSGVNEQFF.

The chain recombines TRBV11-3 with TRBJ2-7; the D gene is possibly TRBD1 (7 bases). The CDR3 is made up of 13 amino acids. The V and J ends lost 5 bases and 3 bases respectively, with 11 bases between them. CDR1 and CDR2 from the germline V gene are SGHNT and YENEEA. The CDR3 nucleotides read TGTGCCAGCAGCGGAGGGGGCATCTACGAGCAGTACTTC. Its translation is CASSGGGIYEQYF.

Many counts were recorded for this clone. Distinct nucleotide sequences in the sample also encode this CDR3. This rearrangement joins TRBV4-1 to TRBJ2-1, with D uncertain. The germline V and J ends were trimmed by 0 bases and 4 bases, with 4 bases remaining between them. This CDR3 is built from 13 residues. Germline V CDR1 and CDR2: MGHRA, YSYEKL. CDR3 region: CASSQDPYNEQFF. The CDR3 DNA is TGCGCCAGCAGCCAAGATCCGTACAATGAGCAGTTCTTC.

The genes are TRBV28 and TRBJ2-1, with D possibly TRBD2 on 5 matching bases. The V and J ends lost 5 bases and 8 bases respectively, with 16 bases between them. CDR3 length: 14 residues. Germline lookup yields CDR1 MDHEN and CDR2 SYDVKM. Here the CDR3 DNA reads TGTGCCAGCAGTACACCTAGCTTGCAGGATGAGCAGTTCTTC. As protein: CASSTPSLQDEQFF.

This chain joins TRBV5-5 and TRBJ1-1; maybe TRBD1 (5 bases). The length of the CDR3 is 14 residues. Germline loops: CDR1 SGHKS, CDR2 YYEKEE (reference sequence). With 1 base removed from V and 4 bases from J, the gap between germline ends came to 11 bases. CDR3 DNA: TGTGCCAGCAGCTTGATAGGGGAGTTCACTGAAGCTTTCTTT. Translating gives CASSLIGEFTEAFF.

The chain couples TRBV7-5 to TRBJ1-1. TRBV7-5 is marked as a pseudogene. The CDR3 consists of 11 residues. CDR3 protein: CARGVNTEAFF. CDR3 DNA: TGTGCCAGAGGTGTGAACACTGAAGCTTTCTTT.

DNA of the CDR3: TGCAGCGGCCAGCGGGAGGGCACCGGGGAGCTGTTTTTT. Translation: CSGQREGTGELFF. The rearrangement joins TRBV29-1 to TRBJ2-2, with 10 bases matching TRBD2. Germline loops: CDR1 SQVTM, CDR2 ANQGSEA. Germline trimming cut 7 bases from V and 4 bases from J; bases unmatched to any gene: 3. This CDR3 has 13 residues.

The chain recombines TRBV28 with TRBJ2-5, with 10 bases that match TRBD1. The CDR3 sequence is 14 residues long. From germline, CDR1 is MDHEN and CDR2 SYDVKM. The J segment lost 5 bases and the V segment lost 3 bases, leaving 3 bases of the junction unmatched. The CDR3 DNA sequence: TGTGCCAGCAGTTTTGGACAGGGGGTTGAGACCCAGTACTTC. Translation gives CASSFGQGVETQYF.

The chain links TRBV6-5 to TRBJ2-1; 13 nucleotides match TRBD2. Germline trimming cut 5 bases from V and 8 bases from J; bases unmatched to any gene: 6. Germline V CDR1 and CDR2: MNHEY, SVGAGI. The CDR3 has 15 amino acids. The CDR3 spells CASSTGTSGIDEQFF. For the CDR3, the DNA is TGTGCCAGCAGTACCGGGACTAGCGGGATAGATGAGCAGTTCTTC.

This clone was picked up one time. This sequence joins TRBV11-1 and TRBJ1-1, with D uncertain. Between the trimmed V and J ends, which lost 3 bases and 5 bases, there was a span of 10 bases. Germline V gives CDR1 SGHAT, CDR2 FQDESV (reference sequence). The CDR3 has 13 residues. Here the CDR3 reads CASSFGSQTEAFF. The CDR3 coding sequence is TGTGCCAGCAGCTTTGGCAGCCAAACTGAAGCTTTCTTT.

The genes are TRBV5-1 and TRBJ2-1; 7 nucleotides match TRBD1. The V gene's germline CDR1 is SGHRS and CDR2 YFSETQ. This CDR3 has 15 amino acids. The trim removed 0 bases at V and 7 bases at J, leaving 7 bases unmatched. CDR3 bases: TGCGCCAGCAGCTTGGTACAGGGGCAGCGGAATGAGCAGTTCTTC. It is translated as CASSLVQGQRNEQFF.

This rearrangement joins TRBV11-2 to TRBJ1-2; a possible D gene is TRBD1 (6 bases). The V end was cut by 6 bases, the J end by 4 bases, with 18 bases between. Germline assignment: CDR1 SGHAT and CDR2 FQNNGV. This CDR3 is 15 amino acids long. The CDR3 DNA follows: TGTGCCAGCAGGGGGTTAGGGAGACAGGTCTATGGCTACACCTTC. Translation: CASRGLGRQVYGYTF.

CDR3 sequence (DNA): TGTGCCAGCAGTGACTCTGTTAGCGGATCACAACAGTTCTTC. As protein: CASSDSVSGSQQFF. The rearrangement uses TRBV6-4 and TRBJ2-1, with D possibly matching TRBD2 (6 bases). CDR3 size: 14 residues. CDR1 is MRHNA, CDR2 SNTAGT, per germline. The ends were cut back, 0 bases at V and 13 bases at J, with 16 bases in the middle.

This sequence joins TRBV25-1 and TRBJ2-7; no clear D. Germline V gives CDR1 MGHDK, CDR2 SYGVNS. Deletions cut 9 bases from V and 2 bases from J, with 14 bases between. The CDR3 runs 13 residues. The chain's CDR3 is CASEARAPYEQYF. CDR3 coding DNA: TGTGCCAGTGAGGCTAGGGCGCCCTACGAGCAGTACTTC.

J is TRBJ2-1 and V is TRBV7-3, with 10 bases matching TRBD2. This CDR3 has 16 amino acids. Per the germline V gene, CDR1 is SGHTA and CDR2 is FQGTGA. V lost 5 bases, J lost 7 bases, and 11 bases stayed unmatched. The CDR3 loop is CASSLSTSGFKNEQFF. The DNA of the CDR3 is TGTGCCAGCAGCCTTTCGACTAGCGGGTTTAAAAATGAGCAGTTCTTC.

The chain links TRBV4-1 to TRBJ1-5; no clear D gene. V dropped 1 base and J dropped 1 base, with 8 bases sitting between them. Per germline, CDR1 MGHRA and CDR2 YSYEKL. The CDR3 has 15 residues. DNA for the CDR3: TGCGCCAGCAGCCAAGTTCGGGGAAGCAATCAGCCCCAGCATTTT. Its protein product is CASSQVRGSNQPQHF.

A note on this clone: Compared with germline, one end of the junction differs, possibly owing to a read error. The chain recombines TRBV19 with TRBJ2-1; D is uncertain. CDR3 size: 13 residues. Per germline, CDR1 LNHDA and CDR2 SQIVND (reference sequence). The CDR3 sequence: CASSMSSFNEQFF. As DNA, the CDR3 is TGTGCCAGTAGTATGTCTTCCTTCAATGAGCAGTTCTTC.